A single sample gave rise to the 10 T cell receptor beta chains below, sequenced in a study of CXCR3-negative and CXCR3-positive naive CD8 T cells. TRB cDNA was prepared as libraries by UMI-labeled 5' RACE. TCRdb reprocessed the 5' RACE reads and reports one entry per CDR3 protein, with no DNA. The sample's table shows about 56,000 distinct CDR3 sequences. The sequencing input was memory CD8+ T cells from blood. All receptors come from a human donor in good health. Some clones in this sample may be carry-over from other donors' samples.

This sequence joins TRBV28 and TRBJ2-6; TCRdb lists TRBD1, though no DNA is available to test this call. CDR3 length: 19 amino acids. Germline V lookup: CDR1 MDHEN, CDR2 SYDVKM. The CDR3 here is CASSSILDRGNSGANVLTF.

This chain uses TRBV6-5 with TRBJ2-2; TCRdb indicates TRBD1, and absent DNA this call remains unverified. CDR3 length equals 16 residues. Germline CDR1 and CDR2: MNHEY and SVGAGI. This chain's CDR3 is CASSYRTGEVAGELFF.

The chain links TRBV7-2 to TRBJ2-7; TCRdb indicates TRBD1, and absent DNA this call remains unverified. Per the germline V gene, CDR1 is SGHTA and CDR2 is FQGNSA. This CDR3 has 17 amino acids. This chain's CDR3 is CASSPRRTGPHSYEQYF.

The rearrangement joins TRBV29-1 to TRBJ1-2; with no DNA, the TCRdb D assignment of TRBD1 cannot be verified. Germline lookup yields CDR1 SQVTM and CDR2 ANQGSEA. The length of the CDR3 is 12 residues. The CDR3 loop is CSAPGGTYGYTF. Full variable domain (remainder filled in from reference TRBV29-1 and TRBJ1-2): SAVISQKPSRDICQRGTSLTIQCQVDSQVTMMFWYRQQPGQSLTLIATANQGSEATYESGFVIDKFPISRPNLTFSTLTVSNMSPEDSSIYLCSAPGGTYGYTFGSGTRLTVV.

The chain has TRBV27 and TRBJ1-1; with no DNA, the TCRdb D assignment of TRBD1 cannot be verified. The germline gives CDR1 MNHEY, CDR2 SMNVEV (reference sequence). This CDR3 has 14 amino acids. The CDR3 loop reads CASSLSVGGTEAFF.

CDR3 region: CASSLGQGSYNEQFF. The chain is built from TRBV6-4 and TRBJ2-1. Germline CDR1 is MRHNA and CDR2 is SNTAGT. This CDR3 comprises 15 residues.

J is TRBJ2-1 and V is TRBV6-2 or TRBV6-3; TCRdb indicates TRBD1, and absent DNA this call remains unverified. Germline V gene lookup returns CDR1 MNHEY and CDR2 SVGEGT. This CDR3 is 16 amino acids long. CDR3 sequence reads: CASSKYRDWEYNEQFF.

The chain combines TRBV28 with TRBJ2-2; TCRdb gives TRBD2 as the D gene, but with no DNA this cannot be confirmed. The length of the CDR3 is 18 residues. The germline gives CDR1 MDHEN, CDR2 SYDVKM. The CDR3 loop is CASSLSGLSGASSGELFF. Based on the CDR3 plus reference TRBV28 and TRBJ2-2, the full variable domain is DVKVTQSSRYLVKRTGEKVFLECVQDMDHENMFWYRQDPGLGLRLIYFSYDVKMKEKGDIPEGYSVSREKKERFSLILESASTNQTSMYLCASSLSGLSGASSGELFFGEGSRLTVL.

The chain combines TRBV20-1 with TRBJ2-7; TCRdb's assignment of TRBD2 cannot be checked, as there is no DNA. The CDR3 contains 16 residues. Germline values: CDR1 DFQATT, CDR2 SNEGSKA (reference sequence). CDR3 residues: CSASEGLAGSSYEQYF.

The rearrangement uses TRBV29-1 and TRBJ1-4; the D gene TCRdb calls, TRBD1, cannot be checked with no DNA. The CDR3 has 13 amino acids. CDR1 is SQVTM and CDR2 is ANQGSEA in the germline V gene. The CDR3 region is CSVETGGNEKLFF. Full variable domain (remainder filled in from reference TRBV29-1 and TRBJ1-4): SAVISQKPSRDICQRGTSLTIQCQVDSQVTMMFWYRQQPGQSLTLIATANQGSEATYESGFVIDKFPISRPNLTFSTLTVSNMSPEDSSIYLCSVETGGNEKLFFGSGTQLSVL.